Listed below are T cell receptor beta chains from one sample, sequenced in a study of PD-1 blockade in classical Hodgkin lymphoma. Sequencing used immunoSEQ multiplex PCR; TCRdb keeps in-frame clones, though not all of them. The table shows about 28,000 clones, with roughly 78% occurring only once. The starting material was peripheral blood mononuclear cells (PBMCs), obtained before the fourth cycle of nivolumab. The source of these receptors is a human donor with classical Hodgkin lymphoma. Each CDR3 is given with its conserved first and last residue. A D gene is named only where the DNA matches it firmly. Expanded clones are given a class, and other clones once, few, many or no size at all.

J | V | D | size | CDR3 | DNA
TRBJ1-3 | TRBV28 | - | few | CASSLRSGWMGPGNTIYF | TGTGCCAGCAGTTTAAGGTCAGGGTGGATGGGCCCTGGAAACACCATATATTTT
TRBJ2-7 | TRBV7-9 | - | - | CASSSEGEQYF | TGTGCCAGCAGTTCAGAAGGGGAGCAGTACTTC
TRBJ2-1 | TRBV5-4 | TRBD1 | once | CASSPPTGGTYNEQFF | TGTGCCAGCAGCCCTCCAACAGGGGGCACCTACAATGAGCAGTTCTTC
TRBJ2-5 | TRBV28 | - | - | CASSLRGSRYQETQYF | TGTGCCAGCAGTTTAAGGGGAAGCCGGTACCAAGAGACCCAGTACTTC
TRBJ2-1 | TRBV29-1 | TRBD1 | - | CSTVVTGGNEQFF | TGCAGCACGGTAGTGACAGGGGGGAATGAGCAGTTCTTC
TRBJ2-1 | TRBV9 | TRBD2 | - | CASSPKTGTISYNEQFF | TGTGCCAGCAGCCCGAAAACCGGGACTATCTCCTACAATGAGCAGTTCTTC
TRBJ2-5 | TRBV6-5 | TRBD2 | - | CASSQGTSSKETQYF | TGTGCCAGCAGTCAAGGGACTAGCAGTAAAGAGACCCAGTACTTC
TRBJ2-1 | TRBV14 | - | - | CASSQERTFLDNEQFF | TGTGCCAGCAGCCAAGAAAGGACCTTCCTGGACAATGAGCAGTTCTTC
TRBJ2-6 | TRBV28 | TRBD1 | - | CASSQGQAFTPGANVLTF | TGTGCCAGCAGCCAGGGACAGGCGTTCACCCCTGGGGCCAACGTCCTGACTTTC
TRBJ2-3 | TRBV6-1 | - | - | CASSEPGKSTQYF | TGTGCCAGCAGTGAACCTGGTAAATCTACGCAGTATTTT
TRBJ2-1 | TRBV21-1 | - | - | CASSKGTGNEQFF | TGTGCCAGCAGCAAAGGGACAGGGAATGAGCAGTTCTTC
TRBJ2-7 | TRBV5-1 | - | - | CASSLDTGAEQYF | TGCGCCAGCAGCTTGGATACAGGCGCCGAGCAGTACTTC
TRBJ2-2 | TRBV18 | - | - | CASSPPGHTGELFF | TGTGCCAGCTCACCACCGGGTCACACCGGGGAGCTGTTTTTT
TRBJ1-6 | TRBV4-1 | - | - | CASSPRKGIDGNSPLHF | TGCGCCAGCAGCCCGAGGAAGGGTATCGATGGAAATTCACCCCTCCACTTT
TRBJ2-3 | TRBV6-6 | TRBD1 | - | CASTPGGTGGRDTQYF | TGTGCCAGCACCCCGGGAGGGACAGGGGGCCGTGATACGCAGTATTTT
TRBJ2-1 | TRBV4-1 | TRBD2 | - | CASSVRLAAYNEQFF | TGCGCCAGCAGCGTTCGACTAGCTGCTTACAATGAGCAGTTCTTC
TRBJ2-2 | TRBV6-8 | - | - | CASSPLGNTGELFF | TGTGCCAGCAGCCCCCTTGGGAACACCGGGGAGCTGTTTTTT
TRBJ1-2 | TRBV5-1 | - | - | CASSSEEDRYGYTF | TGCGCCAGCAGCTCAGAGGAAGACAGATATGGCTACACCTTC
TRBJ1-2 | TRBV6-5 | - | - | CASSTGTGSYGYTF | TGTGCCAGCAGTACCGGGACGGGGAGCTATGGCTACACCTTC
TRBJ2-3 | TRBV29-1 | - | - | CSVTLTDTQYF | TGCAGTGTAACCCTCACAGATACGCAGTATTTT
TRBJ1-1 | TRBV6-1 | TRBD1 | - | CASSGQGPFLMNTEAFF | TGTGCCAGCAGTGGACAGGGCCCGTTTCTTATGAACACTGAAGCTTTCTTT
TRBJ2-7 | TRBV19 | - | - | CASARTAGYEQYF | TGTGCCAGTGCTCGGACAGCCGGCTACGAGCAGTACTTC
TRBJ1-6 | TRBV5-1 | - | - | CASSGLLRGANSPLHF | TGCGCCAGCAGCGGACTGTTGAGGGGGGCTAATTCACCCCTCCACTTT
TRBJ2-7 | TRBV18 | TRBD2 | once | CASSPSGGLREQYF | TGTGCCAGCTCTCCCTCGGGGGGTCTCCGAGAGCAGTACTTC
TRBJ1-3 | TRBV6-5 | - | - | CASSYGGTGNTIYF | TGTGCCAGCAGTTACGGGGGGACTGGAAACACCATATATTTT
TRBJ2-3 | TRBV5-4 | TRBD2 | few | CASSRTSGRTDTQYF | TGTGCCAGCAGCCGGACTAGCGGGAGAACAGATACGCAGTATTTT
TRBJ2-2 | TRBV6-1 | TRBD2 | - | CASTRLAGGLGELFF | TGTGCCAGCACTCGGCTAGCGGGAGGTCTCGGGGAGCTGTTTTTT
TRBJ2-5 | TRBV18 | - | - | CASSNGRAGTQYF | TGTGCCAGCTCAAACGGCAGGGCTGGGACCCAGTACTTC
TRBJ2-3 | TRBV19 | - | - | CASSIRGGTDTQYF | TGTGCCAGTAGTATCAGGGGCGGGACAGATACGCAGTATTTT
TRBJ2-5 | TRBV5-1 | - | - | CASSTTGRETQYF | TGCGCCAGCAGCACGACAGGACGCGAGACCCAGTACTTC
TRBJ2-5 | TRBV9 | TRBD2 | once | CASSPVSLAGVETQYF | TGTGCCAGCAGCCCAGTTAGCCTAGCGGGAGTTGAGACCCAGTACTTC
TRBJ2-1 | TRBV28 | - | - | CASSTPPVGEQFF | TGTGCCAGCAGTACTCCGCCGGTGGGGGAGCAGTTCTTC
TRBJ1-2 | TRBV6-5 | - | - | CASSYSKGHGYTF | TGTGCCAGCAGTTACTCGAAAGGGCACGGCTACACCTTC
TRBJ1-1 | TRBV7-9 | - | - | CASSLYGGHTEAFF | TGTGCCAGCAGCTTATACGGGGGGCACACTGAAGCTTTCTTT
TRBJ2-5 | TRBV5-5 | TRBD2 | - | CASSLGPAGGETQYF | TGTGCCAGCAGCTTGGGTCCAGCGGGAGGGGAGACCCAGTACTTC
TRBJ2-7 | TRBV19 | TRBD2 | - | CASSIVLAGPYEQYF | TGTGCCAGTAGTATAGTTCTAGCGGGACCCTACGAGCAGTACTTC
TRBJ2-7 | TRBV28 | TRBD1 | once | CASSFHPSTGGYEQYF | TGTGCCAGCAGTTTCCACCCCTCGACAGGGGGCTACGAGCAGTACTTC
TRBJ2-6 | TRBV5-3 | TRBD2 | - | CARMITSGRFSGANVLTF | TGTGCCAGAATGATAACTAGCGGGAGATTCTCTGGGGCCAACGTCCTGACTTTC
TRBJ1-1 | TRBV6-6 | - | - | CASSYSVATEAFF | TGTGCCAGCAGTTACAGCGTTGCGACTGAAGCTTTCTTT
TRBJ1-1 | TRBV6-5 | - | few | CASRSRGGEAEAFF | TGTGCCAGCAGAAGTCGGGGAGGGGAGGCTGAAGCTTTCTTT